The following is a T cell receptor (beta chain) sequence with its context. It has no known antigen specificity. Possible read error: a much larger clone is one base away. CDR3 length: 14 amino acids, cysteine to phenylalanine. The CDR3 DNA has 42 bases and is translated from base 1. To prepare the library, PCR was applied. Data came from an Illumina HiSeq 4000. High-throughput sequencing was used to profile the TCR beta-chain CDR3 region of every patient. The authors' analysis ran thus. Drawing on CDR3 differences between clinicopathological groups, the researchers built a classifier meant to tell apart patients with distant-metastatic papillary thyroid cancer. Repertoire diversity was assessed with the Shannon index, and tumor-blood repertoire similarity with the Morisita-Horn index. TCRdb handled the public reads itself, with Q25 trimming in fastp and clone calling in MiXCR, and kept productive beta chains. V and J calls and clone size were set by TCRdb, not the authors. The sample includes 15,000 or so clones, with around 10% observed a single time. The top ten clonotypes cover around a third of the sample.

This entry comes from a study of metastatic and nonmetastatic thyroid tumors (dated by TCRdb to 2018 to 2021). About the full investigation: The researchers compared repertoires between peripheral blood samples and tumor or nodule tissue samples from patients with malignant or benign thyroid disease.

The study at large found these results: In both blood and tumor samples, TCR beta diversity was reported to be significantly higher in malignant tumors than in benign nodules.

None of the patients had been given any treatment before thyroid surgery. Using T-cell receptor beta sequencing, the study looked back at clinical samples from patients collected from about 2011 to 2019. Sequencing was carried out using blood. This receptor was taken from a female donor with papillary thyroid cancer or a benign thyroid nodule (not recorded which). Some clones in this sample may be carry-over from other donors' samples. Rearrangement joined TRBV12-3 or TRBV12-4 to TRBJ2-3; the central 7 bases match TRBD2. For the CDR3, the sequence is CASSRGESTGTQYF. The DNA sequence follows: TGTGCCAGCAGTCGGGGGGAGAGCACAGGTACGCAGTATTTT.